These 13 T cell receptor beta chains originate from one sample sequenced in a study of yellow fever vaccine responses in identical twins. In TCRdb, the RT-PCR reads were re-called with MiXCR into one record per CDR3 protein. The data show approximately 33,000 distinct CDR3 sequences, approximately 54% seen once. This specimen consisted of T cells from blood (PBMCs), unsorted or a sorted subset (not recorded which), obtained before or after yellow fever vaccination (not recorded which). Receptors originate from a woman between 18 and 29 years old who received the yellow fever vaccine.

V is TRBV28 and J is TRBJ1-6, with no clear D. Per the germline V gene, CDR1 is MDHEN and CDR2 is SYDVKM. Trimming removed 3 bases from V and 7 bases from J, with 16 bases in between. The CDR3 consists of 16 residues. The DNA of the CDR3 is TGTGCCAGCAGTTTCACACTTTGGCAGAAAAATTCACCCCTCCACTTT. Protein: CASSFTLWQKNSPLHF.

The chain employs TRBV20-1 and TRBJ2-7; 10 bases match TRBD2. J gave up 4 bases and V 2 bases, and 11 bases lay outside the gene matches. Germline V gene lookup returns CDR1 DFQATT and CDR2 SNEGSKA (reference sequence). The CDR3 extends over 16 amino acids. The CDR3 nucleotides are TGCAGTGCTAGACTTCTAACTAGCGGGGAATGGTACGAGCAGTACTTC. Residues: CSARLLTSGEWYEQYF.

There are a few counts of this clonotype. This sequence joins TRBV11-3 and TRBJ2-2; D unresolved. The germline V gene has CDR1 SGHNT and CDR2 YENEEA. The CDR3 has 15 residues. Trimming cost V 5 bases and J 1 base, with 11 bases left between them. The CDR3 is CASSLGPVNTGELFF. The CDR3 coding sequence is TGTGCCAGCAGCCTTGGGCCAGTGAACACCGGGGAGCTGTTTTTT.

This clonotype was found a few times. The rearrangement joins TRBV29-1 to TRBJ1-1; 7 bases are a match to TRBD1. The CDR3 runs 14 residues. The V gene's germline CDR1 is SQVTM and CDR2 ANQGSEA. The CDR3 DNA is TGCACCCCTCTCGGGAGGGGGCAGGACACTGAAGCTTTCTTT. Encoded protein: CTPLGRGQDTEAFF.

This chain connects TRBV20-1 to TRBJ2-7; D is ambiguous. V lost 5 bases and J 4 bases, leaving 12 bases between the germline ends. This CDR3 has 12 residues. Looked up from germline, CDR1 is DFQATT and CDR2 is SNEGSKA (reference sequence). This CDR3 is CSALGSVYEQYF. CDR3 coding DNA: TGCAGTGCTCTTGGGTCAGTTTACGAGCAGTACTTC.

V usage is TRBV11-3 and J usage is TRBJ2-3, with D unclear. This CDR3 spans 16 amino acids. The germline CDR1 and CDR2 sequences are SGHNT and YENEEA. Trimming cost V 6 bases and J 5 bases, with 21 bases left between them. The CDR3 protein is CASSSEHRPRGDTQYF. CDR3 bases: TGTGCCAGCAGTTCAGAACATCGGCCCCGCGGAGATACGCAGTATTTT. Full variable domain (missing parts from reference TRBV11-3 and TRBJ2-3): EAGVVQSPRYKIIEKKQPVAFWCNPISGHNTLYWYLQNLGQGPELLIRYENEEAVDDSQLPKDRFSAERLKGVDSTLKIQPAELGDSAVYLCASSSEHRPRGDTQYFGPGTRLTVL.

The chain carries TRBV29-1 and TRBJ2-7, with 13 bases aligning to TRBD2. Germline assignment: CDR1 SQVTM and CDR2 ANQGSEA. The CDR3 runs 16 residues. V trimming: 0 bases; J trimming: 5 bases; junction bases outside the gene matches: 7. The CDR3 reads CSVEDLGLAGAHEQYF. DNA of the CDR3: TGCAGCGTTGAAGATCTCGGACTAGCGGGAGCCCACGAGCAGTACTTC.

The chain uses TRBV14 and TRBJ2-6; D ambiguous. V lost 4 bases and J lost 0, with 10 bases in between. CDR3 length: 16 residues. CDR1 and CDR2 from the germline V gene are SGHDN and FVKESK. The CDR3 reads CASSLDPGSGANVLTF. As DNA, the CDR3 is TGTGCCAGCAGCCTAGATCCGGGCTCTGGGGCCAACGTCCTGACTTTC.

The chain has TRBV29-1 and TRBJ2-1; unclear D gene. This CDR3 spans 13 amino acids. Germline V gene data show CDR1 as SQVTM and CDR2 as ANQGSEA. Trimming removed 7 bases from V and 10 bases from J, with 20 bases in between. Here the CDR3 reads CSAPSRQNREQFF. DNA of the CDR3: TGCAGCGCCCCAAGTCGTCAGAACCGCGAGCAGTTCTTC.

In its sample, this clonotype was seen a few times. The chain employs TRBV5-6 and TRBJ2-7, with 8 positions matching TRBD1. The germline V gene has CDR1 SGHDT and CDR2 YYEEEE. Trimming removed 3 bases from V and 5 bases from J; junction bases left unmatched: 7. This CDR3 is built from 14 residues. The DNA for the CDR3 is TGTGCCAGCAGCTGGACAGGGACGGTTGACGAGCAGTACTTC. This encodes CASSWTGTVDEQYF.

The CDR3 DNA is TGTGCCATCAGTGAGTCCCTAGCGTCCCCAGATACGCAGTATTTT. It yields the protein CAISESLASPDTQYF. This chain links TRBV10-3 with TRBJ2-3, with D possibly being TRBD2 (6 bases). Per the germline V gene, CDR1 is ENHRY and CDR2 is SYGVKD. Trimming pared 0 bases from V and 4 bases from J, leaving 11 bases between. The CDR3 loop spans 15 amino acids.

The V and J genes are TRBV7-3 and TRBJ2-1; TRBD2 matches 11 bases. CDR3 length equals 15 residues. The V and J ends lost 5 bases and 10 bases, in that order; junction bases with no gene match: 10. CDR1 and CDR2 (germline): SGHTA, FQGTGA. The CDR3: CASSPSLAGGDEQFF. The CDR3 bases are TGTGCCAGCAGCCCCTCCCTAGCGGGAGGCGACGAGCAGTTCTTC.

This chain connects TRBV23-1 to TRBJ2-1; D remains unclear. TRBV23-1 is designated an ORF whose function remains uncertain. This CDR3 comprises 16 residues. Trimming removed 2 bases at V and 0 bases at J, with 11 bases between. The CDR3 protein is CASSQPGPSSYNEQFF. CDR3 DNA: TGCGCCAGCAGTCAACCCGGGCCTAGCTCCTACAATGAGCAGTTCTTC.